The T cell receptor (beta chain) under discussion was sequenced for a study of graft-versus-host responses after intestinal transplantation. V lost 0 bases and J lost 7, with 9 bases in between. The CDR3 has 14 amino acids. The germline V gene has CDR1 MNHEY and CDR2 SMNVEV (reference sequence). The assay was immunoSEQ multiplex PCR, and TCRdb's table has in-frame clones only and misses some. The sample lists 100,000 or so clones, roughly nine tenths occurring once. Concerning this clone: The target antigen is unknown.

Study results and limitations: Association was observed between peak circulating GvH clone levels and early post-transplant HvG declines. Across patients carrying graft-donor T cell macrochimerism, allografts held high graft-versus-host to host-versus-graft clonal ratios. The recipient marrow held GvH clones, and some of them showed up first in ileum or blood.

This receptor was identified in a human donor who received an intestinal transplant. Specimen: unstimulated CD4+ T cells sorted from spleen or lymph node cells, collected before intestinal transplant. The rearrangement links TRBV27 to TRBJ2-2; a weak D match, TRBD1 (5 bases). Written as DNA, the CDR3 is TGTGCCAGCAGTTTATCGATCCAGGGCGGGGAGCTGTTTTTT. Residues: CASSLSIQGGELFF.